The text below deals with one T cell receptor (beta chain). The antigen remains undetermined. This entry comes from a study of post-analysis software for immune sequencing data. At the level of the study: Relapsing-remitting, secondary progressive and progressive-relapsing multiple sclerosis were all included among the disease courses. General study results and limits: Pronounced co-clustering by F measure was evident among identically batched samples. Patients with multiple sclerosis recorded significantly lower normalized Chao1 diversity than controls, the study found.

cDNA libraries for TCR beta contained unique molecular identifiers. Roughly 500,000 cDNA molecules were obtained from roughly 1 to 10 million T cells. One entry per CDR3 protein, called by TCRdb with MiXCR from the PCR reads. The sample comprises 650,000 to 900,000 distinct CDR3 sequences, around 46% of which are singletons, and around 4.7% rests with the top ten. The sequence was collected from a girl between 5 and 17 years old with multiple sclerosis. Material: blood.

Here the CDR3 reads CASSRPGQGGFGYTF. The CDR3 region has the DNA TGTGCCAGCAGTCGACCGGGACAGGGGGGTTTTGGCTACACCTTC. The chain couples TRBV6-5 to TRBJ1-2, with 11 bases identical to TRBD1. The J segment lost 7 bases and the V segment lost 5 bases, leaving 9 bases of the junction unmatched. From germline, CDR1 is MNHEY and CDR2 SVGAGI. The length of the CDR3 is 15 residues.